This T cell receptor beta chain derives from a study of T cell repertoires in cytomegalovirus infection. At the level of the study: Indicated by public TCR beta signatures were CMV infection and matching HLA type.

TCRdb reanalysed the reads using MiXCR and keeps one entry per CDR3 protein. The sample lists about 130,000 distinct CDR3 sequences, approximately 9.2% occurring once. The CDR3 covers 14 residues. Per germline, CDR1 SEHNR and CDR2 FQNEAQ (reference sequence). Trimming at V came to 3 bases and at J to 1 base, leaving 1 base not matched to a gene. This clonotype was found many times. Its antigen is currently unknown. Notes on the study in general: Carriers of CMV plus the relevant HLA were identified by cumulative public TCR beta family frequency.

V gene TRBV7-9 combines with J gene TRBJ2-3; 7 positions agree with TRBD1. This sequence originates from a human donor in good health (CMV status not recorded). Some clones in this sample may be carry-over from other donors' samples. Material: PBMCs. The CDR3 coding sequence is TGTGCCAGCAGCTTCACAGGGGGCACAGATACGCAGTATTTT. Amino acids: CASSFTGGTDTQYF. The entire variable domain, with the rest obtained from reference TRBV7-9 and TRBJ2-3, is as follows: DTGVSQNPRHKITKRGQNVTFRCDPISEHNRLYWYRQTLGQGPEFLTYFQNEAQLEKSRLLSDRFSAERPKGSFSTLEIQRTEQGDSAMYLCASSFTGGTDTQYFGPGTRLTVL.